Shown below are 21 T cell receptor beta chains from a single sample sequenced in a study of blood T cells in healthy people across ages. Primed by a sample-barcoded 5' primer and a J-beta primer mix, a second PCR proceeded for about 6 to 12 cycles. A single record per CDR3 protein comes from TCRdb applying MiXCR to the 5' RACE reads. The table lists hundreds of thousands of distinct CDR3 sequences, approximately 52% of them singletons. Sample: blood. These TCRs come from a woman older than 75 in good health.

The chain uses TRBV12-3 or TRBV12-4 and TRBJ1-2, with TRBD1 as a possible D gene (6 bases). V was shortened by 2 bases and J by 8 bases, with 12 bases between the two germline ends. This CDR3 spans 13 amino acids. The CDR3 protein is CASSLRGYRGYTF. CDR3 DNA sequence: TGTGCCAGCAGTTTAAGGGGGTACCGCGGCTACACCTTC.

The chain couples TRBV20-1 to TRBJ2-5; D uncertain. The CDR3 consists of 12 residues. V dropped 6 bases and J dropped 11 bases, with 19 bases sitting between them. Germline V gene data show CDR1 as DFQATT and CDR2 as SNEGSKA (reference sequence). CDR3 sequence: CSAAPAGPEQYF. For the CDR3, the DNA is TGCAGTGCCGCTCCTGCAGGCCCTGAGCAGTACTTC.

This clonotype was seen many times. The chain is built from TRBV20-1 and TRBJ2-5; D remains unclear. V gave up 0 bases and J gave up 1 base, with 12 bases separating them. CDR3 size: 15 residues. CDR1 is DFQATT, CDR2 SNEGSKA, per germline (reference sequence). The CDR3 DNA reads TGCAGTGCTAGAGATACGCGGACGAGCCAAGAGACCCAGTACTTC. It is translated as CSARDTRTSQETQYF.

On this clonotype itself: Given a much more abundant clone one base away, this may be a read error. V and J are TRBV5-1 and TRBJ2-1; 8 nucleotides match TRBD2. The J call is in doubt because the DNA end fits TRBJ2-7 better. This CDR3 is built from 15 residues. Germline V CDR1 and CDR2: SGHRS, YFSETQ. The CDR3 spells CASSLELAAYNEQYF. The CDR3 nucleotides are TGCGCCAGCAGCTTGGAACTAGCGGCTTACAATGAGCAGTACTTC.

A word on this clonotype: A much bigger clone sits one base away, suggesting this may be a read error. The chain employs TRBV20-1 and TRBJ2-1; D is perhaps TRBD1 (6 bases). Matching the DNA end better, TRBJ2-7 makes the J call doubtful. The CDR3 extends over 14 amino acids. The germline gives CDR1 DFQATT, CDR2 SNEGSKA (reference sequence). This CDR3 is CSSDGTTSYNEQYF. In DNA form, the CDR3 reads TGCAGTAGCGACGGGACAACCTCCTACAATGAGCAGTACTTC.

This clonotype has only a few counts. The CDR3 loop reads CASSYGRAYNEQFF. In DNA, the CDR3 is TGTGCCAGCAGTTACGGCAGGGCCTACAATGAGCAGTTCTTC. V gene TRBV6-5 combines with J gene TRBJ2-1, with D tentatively TRBD1 (5 bases). V lost 2 bases to trimming and J lost 2 bases, with 7 bases between them. CDR3 length equals 14 residues. CDR1 is MNHEY, CDR2 SVGAGI, per germline.

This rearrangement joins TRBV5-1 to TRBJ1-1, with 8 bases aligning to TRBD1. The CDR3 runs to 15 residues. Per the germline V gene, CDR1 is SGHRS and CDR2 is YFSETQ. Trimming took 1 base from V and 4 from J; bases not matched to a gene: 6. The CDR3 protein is CASSLRPGGGTEAFF. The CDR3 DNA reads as TGCGCCAGCAGCTTGAGGCCAGGGGGCGGCACTGAAGCTTTCTTT.

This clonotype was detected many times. CDR3 residues: CASSSGLAGHYEQYF. The CDR3 DNA follows: TGTGCCAGCAGTTCTGGGCTAGCGGGACACTACGAGCAGTACTTC. This chain joins TRBV27 and TRBJ2-7; 9 bases fit TRBD2. The CDR3 totals 15 residues. V lost 4 bases to trimming and J lost 3 bases; unmatched junction nucleotides: 7. The V gene's germline CDR1 is MNHEY and CDR2 SMNVEV (reference sequence).

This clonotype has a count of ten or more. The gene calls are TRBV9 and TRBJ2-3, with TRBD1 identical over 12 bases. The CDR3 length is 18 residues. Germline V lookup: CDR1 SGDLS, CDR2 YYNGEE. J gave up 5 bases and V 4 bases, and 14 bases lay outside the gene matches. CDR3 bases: TGTGCCAGCAGCCGAGGAAGAGGGACAGGGGGCCTAGTAGATACGCAGTATTTT. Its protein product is CASSRGRGTGGLVDTQYF.

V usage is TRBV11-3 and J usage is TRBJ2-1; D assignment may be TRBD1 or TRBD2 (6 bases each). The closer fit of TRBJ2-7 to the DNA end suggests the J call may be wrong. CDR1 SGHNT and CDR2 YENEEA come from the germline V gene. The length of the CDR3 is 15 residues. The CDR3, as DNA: TGTGCCAGCAGCTTGGCGGCGGGGACAAACAATGAGCAGTACTTC. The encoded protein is CASSLAAGTNNEQYF.

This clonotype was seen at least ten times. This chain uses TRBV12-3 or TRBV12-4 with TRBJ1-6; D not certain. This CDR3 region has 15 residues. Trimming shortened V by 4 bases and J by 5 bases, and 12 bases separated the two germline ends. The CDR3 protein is CASSSLGVDNSPLHF. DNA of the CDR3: TGTGCCAGCAGTTCTCTGGGAGTAGATAATTCACCCCTCCACTTT.

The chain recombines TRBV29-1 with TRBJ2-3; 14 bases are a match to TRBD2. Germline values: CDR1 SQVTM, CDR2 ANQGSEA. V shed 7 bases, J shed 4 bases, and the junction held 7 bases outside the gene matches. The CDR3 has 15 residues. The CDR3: CSAAGLAGVADTQYF. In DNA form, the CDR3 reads TGCAGCGCGGCGGGACTAGCGGGAGTTGCAGATACGCAGTATTTT.

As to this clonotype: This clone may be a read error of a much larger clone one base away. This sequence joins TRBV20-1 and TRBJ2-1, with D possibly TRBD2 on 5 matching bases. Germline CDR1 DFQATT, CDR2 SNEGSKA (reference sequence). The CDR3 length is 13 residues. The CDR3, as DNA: TGCAGTGCTAGAGACCCCGGAGGAAATGAGCGGTTCTTC. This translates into CSARDPGGNERFF.

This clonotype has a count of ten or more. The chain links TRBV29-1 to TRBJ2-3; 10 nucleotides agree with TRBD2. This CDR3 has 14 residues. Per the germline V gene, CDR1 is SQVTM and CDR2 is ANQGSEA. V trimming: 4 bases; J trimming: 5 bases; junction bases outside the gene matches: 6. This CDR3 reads CSVVRAGGVDTQYF. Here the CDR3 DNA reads TGCAGCGTTGTAAGAGCGGGAGGGGTAGATACGCAGTATTTT.

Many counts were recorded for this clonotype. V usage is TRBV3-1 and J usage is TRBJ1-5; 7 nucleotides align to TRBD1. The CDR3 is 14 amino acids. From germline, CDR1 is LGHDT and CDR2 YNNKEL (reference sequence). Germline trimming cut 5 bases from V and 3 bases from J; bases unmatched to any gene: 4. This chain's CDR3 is CASSRQGSNQPQHF. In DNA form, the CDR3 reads TGTGCCAGCAGCAGACAGGGATCCAATCAGCCCCAGCATTTT.

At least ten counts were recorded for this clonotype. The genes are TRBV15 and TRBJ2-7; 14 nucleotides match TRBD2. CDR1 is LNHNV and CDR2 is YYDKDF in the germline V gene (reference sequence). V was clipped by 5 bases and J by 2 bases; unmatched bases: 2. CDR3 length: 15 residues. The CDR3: CATSLGLAGAYEQYF. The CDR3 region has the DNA TGTGCCACCAGCTTGGGACTAGCGGGAGCCTACGAGCAGTACTTC.

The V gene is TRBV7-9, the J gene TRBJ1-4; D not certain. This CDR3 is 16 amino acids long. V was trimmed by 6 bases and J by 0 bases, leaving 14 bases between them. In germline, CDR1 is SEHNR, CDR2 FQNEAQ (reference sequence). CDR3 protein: CASSPQEVPTNEKLFF. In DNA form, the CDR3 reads TGTGCCAGCAGTCCCCAGGAGGTGCCAACTAATGAAAAACTGTTTTTT.

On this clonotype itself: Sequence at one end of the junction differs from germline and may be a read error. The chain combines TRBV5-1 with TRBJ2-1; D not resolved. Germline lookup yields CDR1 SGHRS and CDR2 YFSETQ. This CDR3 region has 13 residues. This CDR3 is CASVAEPYNEQFF. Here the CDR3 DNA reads TGTGCCAGCGTCGCGGAGCCGTACAATGAGCAGTTCTTC. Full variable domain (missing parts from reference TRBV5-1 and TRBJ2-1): KAGVTQTPRYLIKTRGQQVTLSCSPISGHRSVSWYQQTPGQGLQFLFEYFSETQRNKGNFPGRFSGRQFSNSRSEMNVSTLELGDSALYLCASVAEPYNEQFFGPGTRLTVL.

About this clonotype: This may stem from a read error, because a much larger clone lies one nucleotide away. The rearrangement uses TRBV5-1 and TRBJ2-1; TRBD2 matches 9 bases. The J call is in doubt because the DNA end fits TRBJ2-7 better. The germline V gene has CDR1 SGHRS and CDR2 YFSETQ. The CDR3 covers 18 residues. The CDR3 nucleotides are TGCGCCAGCAGCGAATCCACTAGCGGGCCCCTCTCCTACAATGAGCAGTACTTC. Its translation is CASSESTSGPLSYNEQYF.

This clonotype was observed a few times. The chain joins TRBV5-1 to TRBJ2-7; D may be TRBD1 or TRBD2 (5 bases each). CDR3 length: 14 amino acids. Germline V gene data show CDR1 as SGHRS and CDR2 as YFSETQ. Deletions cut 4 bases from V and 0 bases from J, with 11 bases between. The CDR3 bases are TGCGCCAGCAGCGGGACGGCCAGCTCCTACGAGCAGTACTTC. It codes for CASSGTASSYEQYF.

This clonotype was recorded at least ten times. CDR3 region: CASSLDRDRDEQYF. The CDR3 DNA reads as TGCGCCAGCAGCTTGGACAGGGATCGGGACGAGCAGTACTTC. J is TRBJ2-7 and V is TRBV5-1, with TRBD1 as a possible D gene (6 bases). Germline V lookup: CDR1 SGHRS, CDR2 YFSETQ. Trimming took 0 bases from V and 5 from J, leaving 12 bases between them. There are 14 residues in the CDR3.